A selection of T cell receptor beta chains follows, all from one sample in a study of Ad26.COV2.S vaccination and SARS-CoV-2 variants. Profiled with immunoSEQ multiplex PCR; TCRdb holds only in-frame clones, not every one. This table has hundreds of thousands of clones, around 87% appearing once. Sample: peripheral blood, taken in a trial of Ad26.COV2.S vaccine versus placebo. These TCRs come from a person between 18 and 60 years old who received the Ad26.COV2.S COVID-19 vaccine or a placebo. CDR3s include the opening cysteine and the closing phenylalanine or tryptophan. A D gene is named only where the DNA matches it firmly.

d_gene: -; v_gene: TRBV6-1; j_gene: TRBJ2-2; CDR3aa: CASSERREFTGELFF; CDR3nt: TGTGCCAGCAGTGAACGAAGGGAATTCACCGGGGAGCTGTTTTTT
d_gene: -; v_gene: TRBV12-3/TRBV12-4; j_gene: TRBJ2-1; CDR3aa: CASSPGVDEQFF; CDR3nt: TGTGCCAGCAGTCCGGGAGTGGATGAGCAGTTCTTC
d_gene: -; v_gene: TRBV6-6; j_gene: TRBJ1-1; CDR3aa: CASSWAGGANTEAFF; CDR3nt: TGTGCCAGCAGTTGGGCGGGGGGGGCCAACACTGAAGCTTTCTTT
d_gene: -; v_gene: TRBV5-1; j_gene: TRBJ2-1; CDR3aa: CASSVFRGEQFF; CDR3nt: TGCGCCAGCAGCGTATTCAGAGGAGAGCAGTTCTTC
d_gene: -; v_gene: TRBV2; j_gene: TRBJ1-6; CDR3aa: CASKGTTQDNSPLHF; CDR3nt: TGTGCCAGCAAAGGGACTACACAAGATAATTCACCCCTCCACTTT
d_gene: TRBD1; v_gene: TRBV27; j_gene: TRBJ2-5; CDR3aa: CASGGQAGGETQYF; CDR3nt: TGTGCCAGCGGCGGACAGGCGGGTGGAGAGACCCAGTACTTC
d_gene: -; v_gene: TRBV7-2; j_gene: TRBJ1-5; CDR3aa: CASSLDTHSNQPQHF; CDR3nt: TGTGCCAGCAGCTTGGACACCCATAGCAATCAGCCCCAGCATTTT
d_gene: -; v_gene: TRBV30; j_gene: TRBJ2-3; CDR3aa: CAWSRGGTTDTQYF; CDR3nt: TGTGCCTGGAGTAGGGGCGGGACCACAGATACGCAGTATTTT
d_gene: -; v_gene: TRBV18; j_gene: TRBJ2-7; CDR3aa: CASSPEGIHGLQYF; CDR3nt: TGTGCCAGCTCACCAGAGGGAATCCACGGCTTGCAGTACTTC
d_gene: -; v_gene: TRBV4-3; j_gene: TRBJ1-1; CDR3aa: CASSQVDGDEAFF; CDR3nt: TGCGCCAGCAGCCAAGTTGATGGGGATGAAGCTTTCTTT